This T cell receptor (beta chain) was observed in a study of cytomegalovirus exposure and HLA in healthy donors. Study results and caveats: Data from an earlier analysis indicated that most TCR beta V segments were productive either about 87% or about 30% of the time. The authors considered a cluster of highly shared sequence variants likely to be a sequencing artifact.

PCR amplification relied on 60 Vbeta primers (plus 13 Jbeta primers). The protocol was immunoSEQ multiplex PCR, while the TCRdb copy is restricted to in-frame clones and leaves out a portion. Among 160,000 or so clones, around 75% were seen once, and the ten largest hold less than 3%. A remark on this clone: The antigen is undetermined.

The receptor's source is a female donor in good health and CMV-seronegative. The sample taken for sequencing was PBMCs.

In DNA, the CDR3 is TGTGCCAGCAGCGGGGGACTAGCGAGTGAGCAGTTCTTC. Translation: CASSGGLASEQFF. The chain links TRBV5-8 to TRBJ2-1, with TRBD2 identical over 10 bases. The ends lost 4 bases at V and 9 bases at J; junction bases unmatched: 4. CDR1 and CDR2 (germline): SGHTS, YDEGEE. This CDR3 is 13 amino acids long.